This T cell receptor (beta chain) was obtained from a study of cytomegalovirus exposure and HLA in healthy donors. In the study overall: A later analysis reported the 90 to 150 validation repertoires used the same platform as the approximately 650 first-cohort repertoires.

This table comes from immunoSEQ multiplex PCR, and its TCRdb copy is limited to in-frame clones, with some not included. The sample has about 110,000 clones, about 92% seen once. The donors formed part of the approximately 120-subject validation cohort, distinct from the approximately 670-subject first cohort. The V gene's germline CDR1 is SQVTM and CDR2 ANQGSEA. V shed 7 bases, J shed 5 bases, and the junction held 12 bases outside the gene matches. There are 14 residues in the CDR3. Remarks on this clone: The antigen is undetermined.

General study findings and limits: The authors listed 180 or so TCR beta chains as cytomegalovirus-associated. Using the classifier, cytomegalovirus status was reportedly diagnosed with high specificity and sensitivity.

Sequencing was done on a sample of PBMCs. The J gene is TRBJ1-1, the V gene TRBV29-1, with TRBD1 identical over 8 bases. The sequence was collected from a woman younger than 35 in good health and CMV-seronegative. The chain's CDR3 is CSARTRTGNTEAFF. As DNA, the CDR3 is TGCAGCGCCCGGACGCGGACAGGGAATACTGAAGCTTTCTTT.